These 5 T cell receptor beta chains came from one sample sequenced in a study of identical twins. One entry per CDR3 protein results from TCRdb running MiXCR on the 5' RACE reads. The sample includes some 500,000 distinct CDR3 sequences, roughly 9.5% of them seen just once. These records were also assigned to another study, of yellow fever vaccine responses in identical twins.

Sequencing input: PBMCs. The receptors stem from a woman aged 18-30 years in good health.

This clonotype was found many times. This chain connects TRBV29-1 to TRBJ1-1, with 10 positions matching TRBD1. Trimming took 8 bases from V and 4 from J; bases not matched to a gene: 7. CDR3 length: 13 residues. Germline assignment: CDR1 SQVTM and CDR2 ANQGSEA. The CDR3 sequence is CSTRQGATTEAFF. The CDR3, as DNA: TGCAGCACCCGACAGGGGGCTACCACTGAAGCTTTCTTT. Filled out from reference TRBV29-1 and TRBJ1-1, the complete variable domain reads SAVISQKPSRDICQRGTSLTIQCQVDSQVTMMFWYRQQPGQSLTLIATANQGSEATYESGFVIDKFPISRPNLTFSTLTVSNMSPEDSSIYLCSTRQGATTEAFFGQGTRLTVV.

This clonotype was seen a handful of times. This chain connects TRBV30 to TRBJ2-3; D is possibly TRBD1 (5 bases). Germline V gives CDR1 GTSNPN, CDR2 SVGIG (reference sequence). The V gene lost 8 bases and the J gene lost 2 bases, with 8 bases spanning the gap. The CDR3 sequence is 11 residues long. CDR3 residues: CARQHTDTQYF. CDR3 in DNA: TGTGCCAGACAGCACACAGATACGCAGTATTTT.

The chain is built from TRBV5-1 and TRBJ2-2; D not certain. The CDR3 spans 15 residues. V shed 0 bases and J shed 7 bases, with 13 bases lying between them. Per germline, CDR1 SGHRS and CDR2 YFSETQ. The CDR3 nucleotides are TGCGCCAGCAGCTTGGCCGGAAGTGTCGGCGGGGAGCTGTTTTTT. Its translation is CASSLAGSVGGELFF.

This sequence joins TRBV6-4 and TRBJ2-1; 9 nucleotides agree with TRBD2. The CDR3 is made up of 16 amino acids. V shed 5 bases, J shed 7 bases, and the junction held 12 bases outside the gene matches. Per germline, CDR1 MRHNA and CDR2 SNTAGT. In DNA, the CDR3 is TGTGCCAGCAGTCCAAGAGGCGGGGGGGTGGGGAATGAGCAGTTCTTC. Translation: CASSPRGGGVGNEQFF.

The chain recombines TRBV3-1 with TRBJ2-7; TRBD1 might be the D (6 bases). CDR1 is LGHDT, CDR2 YNNKEL, per germline (reference sequence). This CDR3 has 14 residues. Trimming cost V 3 bases and J 0 bases, with 9 bases left between them. DNA of the CDR3: TGTGCCAGCAGCCAGACAGGTTTCTCCTACGAGCAGTACTTC. It encodes CASSQTGFSYEQYF.